Here is one T cell receptor (beta chain) with its context. Its antigen remains unknown. Trimming took 6 bases from V and 0 from J, leaving 15 bases between them. Germline lookup yields CDR1 DFQATT and CDR2 SNEGSKA (reference sequence). The CDR3 spans 14 residues. The authors ran a second PCR of about 7 to 11 cycles using a sample-barcoded 5' primer and a J-beta primer mix. Each cDNA molecule was tagged by a template-switch adaptor with 12 random nucleotides. Every individual sample yielded 2.5 million or more paired-end reads (each containing CDR3). TCRdb called the 5' RACE reads again in MiXCR, with one record for every CDR3 protein. The sample includes 650,000 to 800,000 distinct CDR3 sequences, around 45% of them seen just once. These data are taken from a study of blood T cells in healthy people across ages. Study-wide points: Long-lived donors had more naive CD4+ cells and higher diversity than aged donors.

J is TRBJ2-7 and V is TRBV20-1, with a possible D match to TRBD1 (6 bases). The clonotype was recovered from a man in his fifties or sixties in good health. Sequencing was carried out using blood. The CDR3, as DNA: TGCAGTGCGGGAAGGACAGCTTTCTCCTACGAGCAGTACTTC. It codes for CSAGRTAFSYEQYF.